This TCR beta chain stems from a study of OX40 agonist ivuxolimab in advanced cancers. Overall study context: Subjects had a mean age of roughly 60 years, with a range of about 23 to 79; approximately 83% were male.

CDR3 length: 15 residues. V gave up 0 bases and J gave up 2 bases, with 8 bases separating them. Looked up from germline, CDR1 is MNHEY and CDR2 is SVGAGI. In regard to this clone: Its antigen is unknown.

TCRdb keeps only in-frame clones here, not all; method: immunoSEQ multiplex PCR. The sample has about 18,000 clones, 65% to 90% seen once; the top ten hold about an eighth. General study results and limits: Specificity for antigen went undetermined in the expanded peripheral T cells.

This receptor was taken from an adult with an advanced solid tumor such as melanoma, head and neck, liver or kidney cancer. The chain employs TRBV6-5 and TRBJ1-3; D gene ambiguous. The sample here was CD4+ or CD8+ T cells sorted from blood, taken in a trial of the OX40 agonist ivuxolimab. The CDR3 DNA sequence: TGTGCCAGCAGTTACTCGACCGCTACTGGAAACACCATATATTTT. Translation gives CASSYSTATGNTIYF.